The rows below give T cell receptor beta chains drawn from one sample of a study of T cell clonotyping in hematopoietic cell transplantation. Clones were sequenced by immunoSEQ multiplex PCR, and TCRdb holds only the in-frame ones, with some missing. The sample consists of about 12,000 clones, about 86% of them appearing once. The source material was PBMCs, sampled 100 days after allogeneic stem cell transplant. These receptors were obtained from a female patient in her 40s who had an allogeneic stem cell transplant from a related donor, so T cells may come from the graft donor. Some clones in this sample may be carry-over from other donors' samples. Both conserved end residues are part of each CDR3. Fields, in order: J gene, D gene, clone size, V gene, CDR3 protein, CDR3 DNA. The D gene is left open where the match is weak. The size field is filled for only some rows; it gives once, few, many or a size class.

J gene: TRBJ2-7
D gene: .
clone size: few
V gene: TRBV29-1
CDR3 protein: CSVFRGHEQYF
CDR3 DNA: TGCAGCGTTTTCAGGGGCCACGAGCAGTACTTC

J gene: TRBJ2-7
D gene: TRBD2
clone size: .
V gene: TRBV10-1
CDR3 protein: CARGQREKYEQYF
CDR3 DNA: TGCGCCAGGGGTCAGCGGGAGAAATACGAGCAGTACTTC

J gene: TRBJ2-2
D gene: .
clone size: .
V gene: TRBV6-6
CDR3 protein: CASSYLGAGELFF
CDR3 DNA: TGTGCCAGCAGTTACTTGGGGGCCGGGGAGCTGTTTTTT

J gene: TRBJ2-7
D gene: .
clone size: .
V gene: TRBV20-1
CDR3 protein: CSARDGTGQYF
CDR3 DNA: TGCAGTGCTAGAGATGGGACGGGGCAGTACTTC

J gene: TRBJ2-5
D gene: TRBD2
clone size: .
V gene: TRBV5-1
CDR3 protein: CASRLAGFQETQYF
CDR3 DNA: TGCGCCAGCAGATTAGCGGGCTTCCAAGAGACCCAGTACTTC

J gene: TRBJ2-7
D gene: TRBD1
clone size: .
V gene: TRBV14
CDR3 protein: CASSQLPGGMGEQYF
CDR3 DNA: TGTGCCAGCAGCCAGTTACCAGGGGGCATGGGGGAGCAGTACTTC

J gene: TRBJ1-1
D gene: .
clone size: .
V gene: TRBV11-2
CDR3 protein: CASTAGGGDTWNTEAFF
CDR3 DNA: TGTGCCAGCACCGCGGGAGGGGGTGACACATGGAACACTGAAGCTTTCTTT

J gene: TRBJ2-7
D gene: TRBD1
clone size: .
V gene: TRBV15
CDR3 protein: CATRAGGVPYEQYF
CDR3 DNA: TGTGCCACCAGGGCAGGGGGCGTTCCCTACGAGCAGTACTTC

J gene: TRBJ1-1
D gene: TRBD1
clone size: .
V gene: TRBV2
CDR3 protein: CASSIYRGEAFF
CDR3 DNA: TGTGCCAGCAGCATATACAGGGGTGAAGCTTTCTTT

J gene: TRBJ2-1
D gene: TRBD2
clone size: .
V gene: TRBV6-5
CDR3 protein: CASSPPAGAGNEQFF
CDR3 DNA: TGTGCCAGCAGTCCACCAGCGGGAGCTGGAAATGAGCAGTTCTTC

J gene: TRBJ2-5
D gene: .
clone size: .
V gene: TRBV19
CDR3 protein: CASRQAGETQYF
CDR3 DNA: TGTGCCAGTAGACAGGCCGGGGAGACCCAGTACTTC

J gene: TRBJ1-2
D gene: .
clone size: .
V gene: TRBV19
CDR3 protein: CASSRQNYGYTF
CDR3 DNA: TGTGCCAGTAGTCGACAGAACTATGGCTACACCTTC

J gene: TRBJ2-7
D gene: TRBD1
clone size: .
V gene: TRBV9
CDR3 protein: CASSVGQGITYVQYF
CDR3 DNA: TGTGCCAGCAGCGTTGGACAGGGAATTACCTACGTGCAGTACTTC

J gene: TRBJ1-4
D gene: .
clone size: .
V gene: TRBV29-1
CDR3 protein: CSVGKGTTNEKLFF
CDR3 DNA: TGCAGCGTTGGAAAGGGAACAACTAATGAAAAACTGTTTTTT

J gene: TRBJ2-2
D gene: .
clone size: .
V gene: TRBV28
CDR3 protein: CASAPTQENTGELFF
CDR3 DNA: TGTGCCAGCGCCCCGACTCAGGAGAACACCGGGGAGCTGTTTTTT

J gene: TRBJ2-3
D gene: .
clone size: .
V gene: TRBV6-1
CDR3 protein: CASSEAVGGPTDTQYF
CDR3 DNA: TGTGCCAGCAGTGAAGCGGTAGGGGGTCCCACAGATACGCAGTATTTT

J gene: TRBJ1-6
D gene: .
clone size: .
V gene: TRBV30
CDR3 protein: CAWHHFEQGVKSPLHF
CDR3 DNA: TGTGCCTGGCACCATTTTGAACAGGGTGTAAAATCACCCCTCCACTTT